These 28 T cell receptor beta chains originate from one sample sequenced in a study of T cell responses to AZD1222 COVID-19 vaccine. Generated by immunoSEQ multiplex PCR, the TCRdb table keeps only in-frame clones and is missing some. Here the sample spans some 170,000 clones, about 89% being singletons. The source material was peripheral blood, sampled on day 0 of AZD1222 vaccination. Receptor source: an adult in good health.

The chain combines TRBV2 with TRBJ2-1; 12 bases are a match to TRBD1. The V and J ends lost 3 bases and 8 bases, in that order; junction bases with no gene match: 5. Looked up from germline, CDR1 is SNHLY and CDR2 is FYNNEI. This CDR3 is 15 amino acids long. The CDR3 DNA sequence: TGTGCCAGCAGTGAGGGACAGGGGGCTGTCTATGAGCAGTTCTTC. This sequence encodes CASSEGQGAVYEQFF.

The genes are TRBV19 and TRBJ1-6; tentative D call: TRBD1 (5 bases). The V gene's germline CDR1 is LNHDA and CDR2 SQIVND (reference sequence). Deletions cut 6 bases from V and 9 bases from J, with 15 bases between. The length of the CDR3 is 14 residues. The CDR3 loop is CASRGPSRSSPLHF. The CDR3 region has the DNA TGTGCCAGTAGGGGACCATCACGAAGTTCACCCCTCCACTTT.

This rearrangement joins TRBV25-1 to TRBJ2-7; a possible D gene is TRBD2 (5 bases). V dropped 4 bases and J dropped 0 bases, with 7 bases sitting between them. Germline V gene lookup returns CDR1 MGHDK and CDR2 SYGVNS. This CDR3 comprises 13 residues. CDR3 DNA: TGTGCCAGCAGTGGAGGGAACTCCTACGAGCAGTACTTC. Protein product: CASSGGNSYEQYF.

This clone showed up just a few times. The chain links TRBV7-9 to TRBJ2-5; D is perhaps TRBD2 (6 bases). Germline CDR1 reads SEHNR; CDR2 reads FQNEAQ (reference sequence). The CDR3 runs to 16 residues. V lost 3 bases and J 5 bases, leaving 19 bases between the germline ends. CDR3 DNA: TGTGCCAGCAGCTTGGGAGGTGGGGTGCCCTTCGAGACCCAGTACTTC. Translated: CASSLGGGVPFETQYF.

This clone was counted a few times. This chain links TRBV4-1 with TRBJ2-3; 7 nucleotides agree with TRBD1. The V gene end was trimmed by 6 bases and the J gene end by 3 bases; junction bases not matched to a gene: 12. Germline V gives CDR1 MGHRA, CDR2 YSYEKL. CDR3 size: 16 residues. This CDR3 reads CASRDLTGVDTDTQYF. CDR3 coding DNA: TGCGCCAGCAGGGATCTCACAGGGGTAGATACAGATACGCAGTATTTT.

In DNA form, the CDR3 reads TGTGCCAGCAGCCAAGCCCGTACAGGGACTTATGGCTACACCTTC. This sequence encodes CASSQARTGTYGYTF. The chain employs TRBV14 and TRBJ1-2; TRBD1 is a possible D gene (6 bases). Trimming shortened V by 1 base and J by 5 bases, and 14 bases separated the two germline ends. Per the germline V gene, CDR1 is SGHDN and CDR2 is FVKESK. The CDR3 spans 15 residues.

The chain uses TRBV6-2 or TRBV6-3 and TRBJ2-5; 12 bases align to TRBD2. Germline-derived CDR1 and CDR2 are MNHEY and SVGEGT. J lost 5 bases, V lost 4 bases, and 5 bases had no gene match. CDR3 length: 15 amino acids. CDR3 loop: CASSSGLAGRETQYF. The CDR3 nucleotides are TGTGCCAGCAGTTCGGGACTAGCGGGTCGGGAGACCCAGTACTTC.

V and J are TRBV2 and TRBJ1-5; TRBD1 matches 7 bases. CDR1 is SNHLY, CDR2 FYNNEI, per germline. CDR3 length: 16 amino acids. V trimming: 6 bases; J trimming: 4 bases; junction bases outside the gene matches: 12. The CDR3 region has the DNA TGTGCCAGCAGGGGGGAAACTCCGGGACAGAATCAGCCCCAGCATTTT. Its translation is CASRGETPGQNQPQHF. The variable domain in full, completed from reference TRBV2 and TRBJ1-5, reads EPEVTQTPSHQVTQMGQEVILRCVPISNHLYFYWYRQILGQKVEFLVSFYNNEISEKSEIFDDQFSVERPDGSNFTLKIRSTKLEDSAMYFCASRGETPGQNQPQHFGDGTRLSIL.

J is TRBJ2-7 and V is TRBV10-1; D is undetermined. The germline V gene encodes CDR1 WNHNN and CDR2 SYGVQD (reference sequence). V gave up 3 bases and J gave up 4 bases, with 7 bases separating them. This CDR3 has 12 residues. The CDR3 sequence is CASSDSVYEQYF. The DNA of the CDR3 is TGCGCCAGCAGTGATAGTGTGTACGAGCAGTACTTC.

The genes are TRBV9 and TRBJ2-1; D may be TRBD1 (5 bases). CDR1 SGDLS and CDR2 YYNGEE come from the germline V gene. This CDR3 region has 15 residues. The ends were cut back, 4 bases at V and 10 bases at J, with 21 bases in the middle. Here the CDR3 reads CASSSRVGRRIEQFF. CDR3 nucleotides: TGTGCCAGCAGCTCTCGAGTGGGGCGACGAATAGAGCAGTTCTTC.

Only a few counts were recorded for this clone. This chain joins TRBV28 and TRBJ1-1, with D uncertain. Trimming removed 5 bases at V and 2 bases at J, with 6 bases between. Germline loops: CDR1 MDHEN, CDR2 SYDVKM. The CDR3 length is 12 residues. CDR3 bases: TGTGCCAGCAGTACCAGTAACACTGAAGCTTTCTTT. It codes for CASSTSNTEAFF. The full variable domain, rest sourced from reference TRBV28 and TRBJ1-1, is DVKVTQSSRYLVKRTGEKVFLECVQDMDHENMFWYRQDPGLGLRLIYFSYDVKMKEKGDIPEGYSVSREKKERFSLILESASTNQTSMYLCASSTSNTEAFFGQGTRLTVV.

The CDR3 bases are TGCAGTGCTAGTCGGACAGTCAATTCACCCCTCCACTTT. Its translation: CSASRTVNSPLHF. The genes are TRBV20-1 and TRBJ1-6; possibly TRBD1 for D (6 bases). Germline CDR1 reads DFQATT; CDR2 reads SNEGSKA (reference sequence). The CDR3 contains 13 residues. V was cut by 3 bases and J by 7 bases, with 10 bases left in between.

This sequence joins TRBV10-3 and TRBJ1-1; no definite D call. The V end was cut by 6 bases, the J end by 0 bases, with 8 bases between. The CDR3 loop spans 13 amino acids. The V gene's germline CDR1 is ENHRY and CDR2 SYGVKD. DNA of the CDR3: TGTGCCATCAGCGACGGCCTGAACACTGAAGCTTTCTTT. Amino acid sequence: CAISDGLNTEAFF.

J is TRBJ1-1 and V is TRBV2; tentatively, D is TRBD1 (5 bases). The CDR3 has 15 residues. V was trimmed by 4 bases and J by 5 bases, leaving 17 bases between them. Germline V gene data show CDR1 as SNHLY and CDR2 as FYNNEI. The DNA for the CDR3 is TGTGCCAGCAGTGCCCGACAGAGCCCTGGGACTGAAGCTTTCTTT. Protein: CASSARQSPGTEAFF. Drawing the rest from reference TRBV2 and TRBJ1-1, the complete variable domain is EPEVTQTPSHQVTQMGQEVILRCVPISNHLYFYWYRQILGQKVEFLVSFYNNEISEKSEIFDDQFSVERPDGSNFTLKIRSTKLEDSAMYFCASSARQSPGTEAFFGQGTRLTVV.

CDR3 nucleotide sequence: TGTGCCATCAGTGAGTCCCCTCCTAGACTAGCGGGAAATGAGCAGTTCTTC. This gives the protein CAISESPPRLAGNEQFF. The gene calls are TRBV10-3 and TRBJ2-1; 11 bases map to TRBD2. CDR3 length: 17 residues. Trimming took 0 bases from V and 7 from J; bases not matched to a gene: 8. Per germline, CDR1 ENHRY and CDR2 SYGVKD.

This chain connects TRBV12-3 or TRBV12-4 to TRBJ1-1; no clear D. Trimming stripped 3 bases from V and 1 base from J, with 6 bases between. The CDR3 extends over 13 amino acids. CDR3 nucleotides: TGTGCCAGCAGTTTTTCCGGGAACACTGAAGCTTTCTTT. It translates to CASSFSGNTEAFF.

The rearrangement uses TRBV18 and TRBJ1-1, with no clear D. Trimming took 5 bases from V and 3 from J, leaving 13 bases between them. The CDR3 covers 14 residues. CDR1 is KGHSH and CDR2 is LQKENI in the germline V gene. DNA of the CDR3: TGTGCCAGCTCATTTAAGGATACACACACTGAAGCTTTCTTT. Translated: CASSFKDTHTEAFF. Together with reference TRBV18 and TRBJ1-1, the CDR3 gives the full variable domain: NAGVMQNPRHLVRRRGQEARLRCSPMKGHSHVYWYRQLPEEGLKFMVYLQKENIIDESGMPKERFSAEFPKEGPSILRIQQVVRGDSAAYFCASSFKDTHTEAFFGQGTRLTVV.

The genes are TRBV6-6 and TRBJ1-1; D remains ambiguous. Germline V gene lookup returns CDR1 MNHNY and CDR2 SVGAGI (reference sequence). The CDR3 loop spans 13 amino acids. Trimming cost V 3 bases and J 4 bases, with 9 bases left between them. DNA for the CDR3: TGTGCCAGCAGTTATCCCGGGTTCACTGAAGCTTTCTTT. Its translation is CASSYPGFTEAFF.

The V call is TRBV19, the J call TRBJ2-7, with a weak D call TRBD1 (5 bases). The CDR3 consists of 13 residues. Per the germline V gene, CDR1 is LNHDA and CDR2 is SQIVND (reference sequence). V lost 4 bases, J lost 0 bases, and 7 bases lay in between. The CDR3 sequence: CASSRGASYEQYF. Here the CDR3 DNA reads TGTGCCAGTAGTAGGGGCGCCTCCTACGAGCAGTACTTC.

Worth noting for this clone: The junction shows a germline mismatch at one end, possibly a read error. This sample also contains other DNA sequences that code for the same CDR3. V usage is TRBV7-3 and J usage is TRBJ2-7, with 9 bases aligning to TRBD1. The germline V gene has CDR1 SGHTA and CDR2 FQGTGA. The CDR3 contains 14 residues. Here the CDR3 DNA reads TGTGCTAGCACCAATGGACAGGGGAACTCCGAGCAGTACTTC. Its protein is CASTNGQGNSEQYF.

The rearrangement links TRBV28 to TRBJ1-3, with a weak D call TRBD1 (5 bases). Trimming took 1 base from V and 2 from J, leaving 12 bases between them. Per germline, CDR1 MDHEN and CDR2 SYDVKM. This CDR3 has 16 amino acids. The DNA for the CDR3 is TGTGCCAGCAGTTTATCTCGACAGATGGCTGGAAACACCATATATTTT. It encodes CASSLSRQMAGNTIYF.

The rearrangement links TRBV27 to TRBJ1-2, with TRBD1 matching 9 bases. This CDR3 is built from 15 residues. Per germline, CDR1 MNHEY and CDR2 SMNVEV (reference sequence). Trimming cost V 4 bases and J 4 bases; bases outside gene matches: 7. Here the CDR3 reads CASSSPTGGIYGYTF. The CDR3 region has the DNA TGTGCCAGCAGTTCCCCGACAGGGGGGATCTATGGCTACACCTTC.

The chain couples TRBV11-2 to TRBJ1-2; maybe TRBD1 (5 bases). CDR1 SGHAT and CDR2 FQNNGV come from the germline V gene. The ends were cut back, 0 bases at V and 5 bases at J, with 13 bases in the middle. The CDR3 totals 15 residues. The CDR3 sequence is CASSLDLGGTYGYTF. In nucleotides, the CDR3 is TGTGCCAGCAGCTTAGATCTGGGGGGGACGTATGGCTACACCTTC. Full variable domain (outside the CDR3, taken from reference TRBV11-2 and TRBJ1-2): EAGVAQSPRYKIIEKRQSVAFWCNPISGHATLYWYQQILGQGPKLLIQFQNNGVVDDSQLPKDRFSAERLKGVDSTLKIQPAKLEDSAVYLCASSLDLGGTYGYTFGSGTRLTVV.

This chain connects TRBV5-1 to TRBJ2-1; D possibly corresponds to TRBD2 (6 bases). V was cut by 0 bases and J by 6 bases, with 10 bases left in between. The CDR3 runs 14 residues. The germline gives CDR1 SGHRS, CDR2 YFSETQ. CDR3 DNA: TGCGCCAGCAGCTTGGTCCGGGACTCCAATGAGCAGTTCTTC. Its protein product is CASSLVRDSNEQFF.

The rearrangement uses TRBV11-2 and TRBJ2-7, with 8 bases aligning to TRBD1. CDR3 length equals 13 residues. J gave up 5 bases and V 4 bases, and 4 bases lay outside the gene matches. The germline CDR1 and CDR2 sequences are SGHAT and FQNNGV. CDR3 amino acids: CASSSGQGNEQYV. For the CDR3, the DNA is TGTGCCAGCAGCTCCGGACAGGGAAACGAGCAGTACGTC.

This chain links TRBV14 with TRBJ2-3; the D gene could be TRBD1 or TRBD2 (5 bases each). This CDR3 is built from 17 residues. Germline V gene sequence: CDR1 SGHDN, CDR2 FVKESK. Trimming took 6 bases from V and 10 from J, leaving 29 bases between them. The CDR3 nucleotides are TGTGCCAGCAGTTTCAAGTCTGGGGCTCCTAGCTTGTTCGCGCAGTATTTT. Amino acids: CASSFKSGAPSLFAQYF.

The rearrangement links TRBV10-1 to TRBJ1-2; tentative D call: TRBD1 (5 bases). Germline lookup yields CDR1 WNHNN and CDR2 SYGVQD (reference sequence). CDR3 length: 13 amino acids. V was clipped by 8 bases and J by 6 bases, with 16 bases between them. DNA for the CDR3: TGCGCCAGCTCTCCGCAGGGAACCCATGGCTACACCTTC. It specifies CASSPQGTHGYTF.

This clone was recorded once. The CDR3 loop reads CASTLSTGRTEAFF. The CDR3 DNA reads as TGTGCCAGCACACTATCGACAGGGCGGACTGAAGCTTTCTTT. The chain couples TRBV6-6 to TRBJ1-1; 7 nucleotides align to TRBD1. V lost 7 bases, J lost 5 bases, and 10 bases stayed unmatched. The CDR3 is 14 amino acids. From germline, CDR1 is MNHNY and CDR2 SVGAGI (reference sequence).